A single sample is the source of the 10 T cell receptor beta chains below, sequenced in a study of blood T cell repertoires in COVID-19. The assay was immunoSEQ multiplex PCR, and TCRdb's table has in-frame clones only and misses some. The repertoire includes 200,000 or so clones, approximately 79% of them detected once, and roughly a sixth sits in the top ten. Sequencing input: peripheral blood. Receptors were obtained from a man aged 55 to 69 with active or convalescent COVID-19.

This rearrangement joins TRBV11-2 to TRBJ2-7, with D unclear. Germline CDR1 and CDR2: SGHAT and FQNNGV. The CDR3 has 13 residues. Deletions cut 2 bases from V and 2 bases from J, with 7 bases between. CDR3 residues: CASSLNAAYEQYF. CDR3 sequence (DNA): TGTGCCAGCAGCTTAAACGCGGCCTACGAGCAGTACTTC.

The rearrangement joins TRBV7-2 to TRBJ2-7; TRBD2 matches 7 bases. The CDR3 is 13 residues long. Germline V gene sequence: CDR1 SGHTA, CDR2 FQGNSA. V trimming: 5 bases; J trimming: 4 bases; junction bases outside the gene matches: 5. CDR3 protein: CASSPTRGYEQYF. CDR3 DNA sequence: TGTGCCAGCAGCCCGACGCGGGGGTACGAGCAGTACTTC. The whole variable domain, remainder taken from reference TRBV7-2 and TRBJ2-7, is GAGVSQSPSNKVTEKGKDVELRCDPISGHTALYWYRQSLGQGLEFLIYFQGNSAPDKSGLPSDRFSAERTGGSVSTLTIQRTQQEDSAVYLCASSPTRGYEQYFGPGTRLTVT.

The CDR3 DNA is TGTGCCAGCAGTGAATATTCGCGGGGTGGGGATGGCTACACCTTC. Its protein is CASSEYSRGGDGYTF. This sequence joins TRBV6-1 and TRBJ1-2; unclear D gene. V was trimmed by 2 bases and J by 6 bases, leaving 16 bases between them. The CDR3 consists of 15 residues. Per the germline V gene, CDR1 is MNHNS and CDR2 is SASEGT.

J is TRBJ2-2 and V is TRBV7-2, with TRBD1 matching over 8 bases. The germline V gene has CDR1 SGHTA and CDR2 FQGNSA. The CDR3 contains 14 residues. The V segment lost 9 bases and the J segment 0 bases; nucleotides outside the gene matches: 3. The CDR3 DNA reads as TGTGCCAGTCAACAGGGGGCGAACACCGGGGAGCTGTTTTTT. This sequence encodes CASQQGANTGELFF.

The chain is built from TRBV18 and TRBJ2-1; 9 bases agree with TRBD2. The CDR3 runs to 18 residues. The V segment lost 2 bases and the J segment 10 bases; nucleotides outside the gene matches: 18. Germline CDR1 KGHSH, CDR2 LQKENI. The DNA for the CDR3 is TGTGCCAGCTCACCAGAGGGGACCGGGACTAGCCTGAGAGCGGAGCAGTTCTTC. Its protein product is CASSPEGTGTSLRAEQFF.

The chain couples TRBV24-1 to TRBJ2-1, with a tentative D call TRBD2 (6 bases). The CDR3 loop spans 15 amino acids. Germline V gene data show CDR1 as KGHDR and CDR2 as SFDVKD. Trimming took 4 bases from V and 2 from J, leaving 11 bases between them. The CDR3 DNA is TGTGCCACCAGTGAGGGGACTCCAGCCTACAATGAGCAGTTCTTC. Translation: CATSEGTPAYNEQFF.

CDR3 bases: TGTGCCAGCAGCTTAGGAGCGGGAGGACAAGATACGCAGTATTTT. It encodes CASSLGAGGQDTQYF. The V gene is TRBV7-9, the J gene TRBJ2-3, with 9 bases fitting TRBD2. With 1 base clipped from V and 5 bases from J, the junction kept 4 bases outside the gene matches. CDR3 size: 15 residues. Germline assignment: CDR1 SEHNR and CDR2 FQNEAQ (reference sequence).

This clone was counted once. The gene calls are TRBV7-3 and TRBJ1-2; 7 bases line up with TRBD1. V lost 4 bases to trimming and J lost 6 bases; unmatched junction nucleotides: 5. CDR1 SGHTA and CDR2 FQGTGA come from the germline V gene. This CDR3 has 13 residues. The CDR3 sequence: CASSSTGADGYTF. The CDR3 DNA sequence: TGTGCCAGCAGCTCAACAGGGGCGGATGGCTACACCTTC.

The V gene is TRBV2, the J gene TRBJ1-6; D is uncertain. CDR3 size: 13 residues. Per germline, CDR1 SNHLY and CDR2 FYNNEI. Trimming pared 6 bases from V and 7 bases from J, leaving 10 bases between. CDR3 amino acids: CASRVDGNSPLHF. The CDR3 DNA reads TGTGCCAGCAGAGTAGACGGGAATTCACCCCTCCACTTT.

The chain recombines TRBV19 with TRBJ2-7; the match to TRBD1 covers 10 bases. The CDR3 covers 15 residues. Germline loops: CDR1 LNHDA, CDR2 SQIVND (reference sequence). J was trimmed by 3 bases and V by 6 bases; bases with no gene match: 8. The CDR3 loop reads CASSPGTGVGYEQYF. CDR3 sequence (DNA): TGTGCCAGTAGCCCCGGGACAGGGGTTGGCTACGAGCAGTACTTC.